This TCR beta chain was obtained from a study of OX40 agonist ivuxolimab in advanced cancers. Notes on this clone: The antigen is unknown.

Germline V gene sequence: CDR1 SGHNT, CDR2 YENEEA. The length of the CDR3 is 14 residues. V gave up 3 bases and J gave up 6 bases, with 12 bases separating them. Clones were read by immunoSEQ multiplex PCR, and TCRdb kept only the in-frame ones, dropping some. The sample comprises about 18,000 clones, roughly 75% of which are singletons, and roughly 25% rests with the top ten. Study observations and caveats: Among the nonresponders, some also had low normalized T-cell clonal expansion.

The sample was CD4+ or CD8+ T cells sorted from blood, taken in a trial of the OX40 agonist ivuxolimab. The chain links TRBV11-3 to TRBJ2-1, with D perhaps TRBD2 (7 bases). The TCR originated in an adult with an advanced solid tumor such as melanoma, head and neck, liver or kidney cancer. CDR3 residues: CASSLGGGFNEQFF. In nucleotides, the CDR3 is TGTGCCAGCAGCTTGGGGGGGGGCTTCAATGAGCAGTTCTTC.